These 27 T cell receptor beta chains were all obtained from the same sample, sequenced in a study of blood T cells in healthy people across ages. Combining a sample-barcoded 5' primer with a J-beta primer mix, a second PCR ran for roughly 6 to 12 cycles. One entry per CDR3 protein results from TCRdb running MiXCR on the 5' RACE reads. Here the sample spans approximately 850,000 distinct CDR3 sequences, 40% to 50% being singletons. Material: blood. The source of these receptors is a man aged 55 to 70 in good health.

This clonotype was observed a handful of times. The gene calls are TRBV19 and TRBJ1-2; 9 bases match TRBD1. After removal of 4 bases from V and 3 bases from J, the junction contained 6 bases not matched to a gene. Germline V gives CDR1 LNHDA, CDR2 SQIVND (reference sequence). The CDR3 loop spans 15 amino acids. CDR3 residues: CASSNTGGAHYGYTF. In nucleotides, the CDR3 is TGTGCCAGTAGTAACACAGGGGGCGCGCACTATGGCTACACCTTC.

This clonotype was counted ten times or more. This chain uses TRBV4-1 with TRBJ1-2, with D perhaps TRBD1 (5 bases). The V and J ends lost 4 bases and 5 bases respectively, with 20 bases between them. CDR1 is MGHRA and CDR2 is YSYEKL in the germline V gene. The CDR3 contains 16 residues. The CDR3 DNA reads TGCGCCAGCAGCCTCACTGAGAGGGACTCGGGGTATGGCTACACCTTC. Translating it yields CASSLTERDSGYGYTF.

This clonotype was found a few times. This sequence joins TRBV7-2 and TRBJ2-7, with 13 positions matching TRBD2. The CDR3 is 15 residues long. V lost 5 bases to trimming and J lost 4 bases; unmatched junction nucleotides: 5. Germline V gene sequence: CDR1 SGHTA, CDR2 FQGNSA. The CDR3 spells CASSQGLAGQYEQYF. The CDR3 bases are TGTGCCAGCAGCCAGGGACTAGCGGGGCAATACGAGCAGTACTTC.

This clonotype was recorded a few times. This chain connects TRBV12-3 or TRBV12-4 to TRBJ1-5, with D perhaps matching TRBD1 (5 bases). The length of the CDR3 is 13 residues. The V gene lost 5 bases and the J gene lost 9 bases, with 14 bases spanning the gap. The CDR3 is CASSPRTRLPQHF. In DNA form, the CDR3 reads TGTGCCAGCAGTCCCAGGACACGGTTGCCCCAGCATTTT.

This clonotype was picked up a small number of times. The V and J genes are TRBV28 and TRBJ1-5; 8 nucleotides align to TRBD1. This CDR3 is built from 15 residues. J lost 5 bases, V lost 5 bases, and 8 bases had no gene match. CDR1 and CDR2 from the germline V gene are MDHEN and SYDVKM. DNA for the CDR3: TGTGCCAGCAGTCAGTCAGGGGGCGCTTATCAGCCCCAGCATTTT. Protein product: CASSQSGGAYQPQHF.

The chain uses TRBV21-1 and TRBJ1-2; TRBD1 is the table's D call and was not checked against the DNA. TRBV21-1 corresponds to a pseudogene. This CDR3 comprises 15 residues. CDR3 in DNA: TGTGCCAGCAGCGCCTTAATACAGGGGCCGGGCGGCTACACCTTC. Its translation: CASSALIQGPGGYTF.

This clonotype occurred a few times. This rearrangement joins TRBV7-3 to TRBJ2-3; the match to TRBD1 covers 10 bases. The V gene's germline CDR1 is SGHTA and CDR2 FQGTGA. V lost 2 bases, J lost 0 bases, and 5 bases stayed unmatched. The CDR3 runs 17 residues. CDR3 DNA sequence: TGTGCCAGCAGCTTAGAGACAGGGGGCATTAGCACAGATACGCAGTATTTT. Amino acids: CASSLETGGISTDTQYF.

This clonotype came up once. The chain has TRBV27 and TRBJ1-4; 9 nucleotides match TRBD1. The V and J ends lost 4 bases and 14 bases, in that order; junction bases with no gene match: 11. In germline, CDR1 is MNHEY, CDR2 SMNVEV (reference sequence). This CDR3 is built from 14 residues. The CDR3 DNA reads TGTGCCAGCAGTTCGGGTATACAGGGGGCTAAGCTGTTTTTT. Amino acids: CASSSGIQGAKLFF.

The chain couples TRBV7-2 to TRBJ2-7; no reliable D call. The DNA end favors TRBJ2-5, so the J call may be wrong. CDR3 size: 14 residues. Germline CDR1 and CDR2: SGHTA and FQGNSA. In nucleotides, the CDR3 is TGTGCCAGCAAACAGACCTCCCTCCGAGAGACCCAGTACTTC. Protein product: CASKQTSLRETQYF.

DNA for the CDR3: TGTGCCAGCAGTCCACGGACAGGGGGCTATTACGAGCAGTACTTC. This encodes CASSPRTGGYYEQYF. The chain links TRBV6-5 to TRBJ2-7, with 11 bases aligning to TRBD1. Germline trimming cut 5 bases from V and 4 bases from J; bases unmatched to any gene: 7. This CDR3 has 15 residues. Per germline, CDR1 MNHEY and CDR2 SVGAGI.

The chain links TRBV7-2 to TRBJ2-3; 12 bases map to TRBD2. The germline CDR1 and CDR2 sequences are SGHTA and FQGNSA. This CDR3 has 16 amino acids. J was trimmed by 8 bases and V by 5 bases; bases with no gene match: 11. In DNA form, the CDR3 reads TGTGCCAGCAGCACTACACTAGCGGGGGGACAGGGTACGCAGTATTTT. Residues: CASSTTLAGGQGTQYF.

This clonotype was counted ten times or more. The chain employs TRBV7-2 and TRBJ2-7, with a weak D call TRBD1 (6 bases). CDR3 length equals 14 residues. V was shortened by 2 bases and J by 5 bases, with 13 bases between the two germline ends. Germline V gene lookup returns CDR1 SGHTA and CDR2 FQGNSA. The CDR3 is CASSLKQGFHEQYF. CDR3 DNA: TGTGCCAGCAGCTTAAAACAGGGATTCCACGAGCAGTACTTC.

This clonotype was found a few times. This chain connects TRBV6-4 to TRBJ2-1; 10 nucleotides match TRBD2. The CDR3 is 16 residues long. Germline V CDR1 and CDR2: MRHNA, SNTAGT. With 4 bases clipped from V and 7 bases from J, the junction kept 10 bases outside the gene matches. This CDR3 reads CASSAQAGGPGNEQFF. CDR3 nucleotide sequence: TGTGCCAGCAGTGCCCAAGCGGGGGGGCCTGGGAATGAGCAGTTCTTC.

This clonotype was seen only a few times. V is TRBV28 and J is TRBJ1-2; a possible D gene is TRBD1 (6 bases). This CDR3 comprises 15 residues. Trimming removed 4 bases at V and 0 bases at J, with 12 bases between. CDR1 is MDHEN, CDR2 SYDVKM, per germline. CDR3 sequence (DNA): TGTGCCAGCAGTTATCCGACAGGAGCTAACTATGGCTACACCTTC. This codes for CASSYPTGANYGYTF.

The chain uses TRBV12-3 or TRBV12-4 and TRBJ1-1; D is possibly TRBD1 (5 bases). Trimming removed 6 bases at V and 6 bases at J, with 17 bases between. The CDR3 spans 14 residues. In nucleotides, the CDR3 is TGTGCCAGCAGCTCAGACCCAGGGCGGCCTGAAGCTTTCTTT. It codes for CASSSDPGRPEAFF.

J is TRBJ2-1 and V is TRBV14; tentatively, D is TRBD1 (5 bases). The V and J ends lost 0 bases and 4 bases respectively, with 13 bases between them. The germline gives CDR1 SGHDN, CDR2 FVKESK. The CDR3 totals 16 residues. Here the CDR3 DNA reads TGTGCCAGCAGCCAAGATTGGGGCGGTTTGTACAATGAGCAGTTCTTC. Protein product: CASSQDWGGLYNEQFF.

The chain has TRBV18 and TRBJ1-2; D gene unclear. The CDR3 length is 16 residues. Trimming removed 2 bases at V and 0 bases at J, with 13 bases between. Per the germline V gene, CDR1 is KGHSH and CDR2 is LQKENI. The CDR3 DNA sequence: TGTGCCAGCTCACCATCGTTGGGGTTCCCTAACTATGGCTACACCTTC. Its translation: CASSPSLGFPNYGYTF.

This clonotype was observed a few times. CDR3 nucleotide sequence: TGCAGTGCTAGAGATCTTGGGGTCAATGAGCAGTTCTTC. As protein: CSARDLGVNEQFF. The chain carries TRBV20-1 and TRBJ2-1; D ambiguous. The CDR3 runs to 13 residues. V was pared by 0 bases and J by 6 bases, with 9 bases between. Germline CDR1 and CDR2: DFQATT and SNEGSKA (reference sequence).

The chain links TRBV4-3 to TRBJ1-2, with D possibly matching TRBD1 (5 bases). This CDR3 is built from 16 residues. The V and J ends lost 0 bases and 4 bases respectively, with 15 bases between them. The germline V gene encodes CDR1 LGHNA and CDR2 YSLEER. The CDR3 loop is CASSQDATGGIYGYTF. In nucleotides, the CDR3 is TGCGCCAGCAGCCAAGATGCTACGGGGGGGATCTATGGCTACACCTTC.

J is TRBJ2-1 and V is TRBV5-1; 7 bases agree with TRBD1. The J segment lost 5 bases and the V segment lost 6 bases, leaving 11 bases of the junction unmatched. The germline V gene has CDR1 SGHRS and CDR2 YFSETQ. CDR3 length equals 15 residues. The chain's CDR3 is CASKKEGAENNEQFF. The CDR3, as DNA: TGCGCCAGCAAGAAAGAGGGGGCCGAGAACAATGAGCAGTTCTTC.

The chain is built from TRBV12-3 or TRBV12-4 and TRBJ2-4, with D possibly being TRBD1 (6 bases). The J call may be mistaken, given a closer DNA end match to TRBJ2-7. The length of the CDR3 is 15 residues. The CDR3 region is CASRTGTTSAYEQYF. CDR3 DNA: TGTGCCAGCAGGACCGGGACAACGTCTGCCTACGAGCAGTACTTC.

The V and J genes are TRBV10-3 and TRBJ1-1; tentative D call: TRBD1 (6 bases). Germline loops: CDR1 ENHRY, CDR2 SYGVKD. This CDR3 comprises 13 residues. V gave up 7 bases and J gave up 1 base, with 10 bases separating them. CDR3 nucleotide sequence: TGTGCCATCACCAGGACAGAGAACACTGAAGCTTTCTTT. It translates to CAITRTENTEAFF.

The rearrangement links TRBV7-2 to TRBJ2-5, with a tentative D call TRBD2 (5 bases). Germline V gives CDR1 SGHTA, CDR2 FQGNSA. This CDR3 region has 14 residues. With 2 bases removed from V and 2 bases from J, the gap between germline ends came to 9 bases. The CDR3 DNA reads as TGTGCCAGCAGCTTATGGGTAGCGCAAGAGACCCAGTACTTC. Translating gives CASSLWVAQETQYF.

The V and J genes are TRBV4-1 and TRBJ2-3, with no clear D. The germline CDR1 and CDR2 sequences are MGHRA and YSYEKL. Trimming shortened V by 1 base and J by 3 bases, and 11 bases separated the two germline ends. The CDR3 has 15 amino acids. The CDR3 here is CASSQAQQNTDTQYF. The CDR3 DNA reads as TGCGCCAGCAGCCAAGCTCAGCAGAATACAGATACGCAGTATTTT.

The chain has TRBV12-3 or TRBV12-4 and TRBJ1-1; weak D call: TRBD1 (6 bases). V was trimmed by 2 bases and J by 4 bases, leaving 11 bases between them. The CDR3 totals 14 residues. CDR3 sequence: CASSLREGGTEAFF. The DNA of the CDR3 is TGTGCCAGCAGTTTAAGGGAGGGGGGCACTGAAGCTTTCTTT.

The chain has TRBV12-3 or TRBV12-4 and TRBJ2-3, with TRBD1 identical over 7 bases. This CDR3 contains 14 residues. Losses at the gene ends were 6 bases for V and 1 base for J; bases not matched to a gene: 4. The CDR3 nucleotides read TGTGCCAGCAGATCCCAGGGGGGCACAGATACGCAGTATTTT. Amino acids: CASRSQGGTDTQYF.

This clonotype was observed a handful of times. The chain is built from TRBV24-1 and TRBJ2-1; the D gene is possibly TRBD1 (5 bases). This CDR3 is built from 11 residues. Germline V lookup: CDR1 KGHDR, CDR2 SFDVKD. V was cut by 9 bases and J by 5 bases, with 7 bases left in between. CDR3 coding DNA: TGTGCCACCGACAGCAACAATGAGCAGTTCTTC. It translates to CATDSNNEQFF.